This is a list of T cell receptor beta chains from one sample in a study of T-cell memory formation after mild COVID-19. TCRdb reprocessed the 5' RACE reads with MiXCR, giving one entry per CDR3 protein. This table holds 540,000 or so distinct CDR3 sequences, just over 20% found once. Sequencing was done on a sample of PBMCs or a T cell subset sorted from them (not recorded which). These receptors were collected from an adult woman who had mild COVID-19 (a few samples of this study predate the infection). Cell type and time point are not known. The CDR3 runs from the conserved cysteine through the conserved F or W. The D gene is left open where the match is weak. Clone sizes are given selectively: once, few, many, or a class where the clone is expanded.

J gene,clone size,V gene,D gene,CDR3 length,CDR3 DNA,CDR3 protein
TRBJ1-5,few,TRBV7-6,NA,13,TGTGCCAGCAGCTTAGATAACAGTCAGCCCCAGCATTTT,CASSLDNSQPQHF
TRBJ2-5,NA,TRBV20-1,TRBD2,15,TGCAGTGCTCGCCCCTCCATAGCGGGATTGGAGACCCAGTACTTC,CSARPSIAGLETQYF
TRBJ1-1,few,TRBV6-6,TRBD1,15,TGTGCCAGCAGTTACTCAAGCCAGGGGGGAAGGGAAGCTTTCTTT,CASSYSSQGGREAFF
TRBJ1-2,NA,TRBV2,TRBD1,15,TGTGCCAGCAGCGATAACTTCGGGACAGGGGATGGCTACACCTTC,CASSDNFGTGDGYTF
TRBJ1-5,few,TRBV29-1,NA,14,TGCAGCGTTGCGGGGCTTAATAGCAATCAGCCCCAGCATTTT,CSVAGLNSNQPQHF
TRBJ1-4,few,TRBV4-2,NA,16,TGTGCCAGCAGCCAAGCCCCCGGAGCAACTAATGAAAAACTGTTTTTT,CASSQAPGATNEKLFF
TRBJ1-4,NA,TRBV7-9,NA,16,TGTGCCAGCAGCGCCCGCGGGGGACCCCCAAGTGAAAAACTGTTTTTT,CASSARGGPPSEKLFF
TRBJ2-1,many,TRBV3-1,TRBD2,15,TGTGCCAGCAGCGGTCTAGCGGGAGGGTACAATGAGCAGTTCTTC,CASSGLAGGYNEQFF
TRBJ1-4,once,TRBV10-3,NA,18,TGTGCCATCAGGGATCGAACCTGGCGGCACAAGACTAATGAAAAACTGTTTTTT,CAIRDRTWRHKTNEKLFF
TRBJ2-3,few,TRBV13,TRBD2,17,TGTGCCAGCAGCTTGGGACTAGCAATTTGGAGCACAGATACGCAGTATTTT,CASSLGLAIWSTDTQYF
TRBJ2-1,few,TRBV4-1,TRBD1,15,TGCGCCAGCAGCCGTCCCGGGACAGGGGACAATGAGCAGTTCTTC,CASSRPGTGDNEQFF
TRBJ2-2,few,TRBV12-3/TRBV12-4,NA,15,TGTGCCAGCAGTTTAAGCAGGTCATCCACCGGGGAGCTGTTTTTT,CASSLSRSSTGELFF
TRBJ2-5,once,TRBV29-1,NA,15,TGCAGCGTTGAACCCCCTAACAGGGAGGGGGAGACCCAGTACTTC,CSVEPPNREGETQYF
TRBJ2-7,few,TRBV5-6,TRBD2,16,TGTGCCAGCAGCGGCCCGGCTAGCGGGGCTCCCTACGAGCAGTACTTC,CASSGPASGAPYEQYF
TRBJ1-1,NA,TRBV20-1,NA,15,TGCAGTGCTAGGAGGCAACGCGTGATGAACACTGAAGCTTTCTTT,CSARRQRVMNTEAFF
TRBJ1-2,few,TRBV19,NA,13,TGTGCCAGTAGTATTGGGGGATACGATGGCTACACCTTC,CASSIGGYDGYTF
TRBJ2-2,NA,TRBV11-2,NA,16,TGTGCCAGCAGCTTTACTAGGTTCGGGAACACCGGGGAGCTGTTTTTT,CASSFTRFGNTGELFF
TRBJ2-1,NA,TRBV7-3,NA,16,TGTGCCAGCAGCCCAGATGGGCCGGAGGTCTACAATGAGCAGTTCTTC,CASSPDGPEVYNEQFF
TRBJ2-1,NA,TRBV5-1,TRBD1,14,TGCGCCAGCAGCTTGGGGACAGGAGGTAATGAGCAGTTCTTC,CASSLGTGGNEQFF
TRBJ2-2,few,TRBV27,NA,14,TGTGCCAGCAGCTGGGGGGCTGACACCGGGGAGCTGTTTTTT,CASSWGADTGELFF
TRBJ1-1,NA,TRBV12-3/TRBV12-4,NA,12,TGTGCCAGCAGTTGGGCCCCCACTGAAGCTTTCTTT,CASSWAPTEAFF
TRBJ1-2,few,TRBV5-1,NA,15,TGCGCCAGCAGCTCGGACCCTGACTCGGGCTATGGCTACACCTTC,CASSSDPDSGYGYTF
TRBJ2-3,NA,TRBV7-9,TRBD2,14,TGTGCCAGCAGCCGTAGCGGGAGAGGCGATACGCAGTATTTT,CASSRSGRGDTQYF
TRBJ2-2,NA,TRBV9,NA,15,TGTGCCAGCAGCCCACGGGTGGGTAACACCGGGGAGCTGTTTTTT,CASSPRVGNTGELFF
TRBJ1-1,many,TRBV25-1,NA,15,TGTGCCAGCAAACGAGACACGGACAGATACACTGAAGCTTTCTTT,CASKRDTDRYTEAFF
TRBJ2-3,NA,TRBV12-3/TRBV12-4,TRBD2,14,TGTGCCAGCAGCTCTAGCGGGCGCGCGGATACGCAGTATTTT,CASSSSGRADTQYF
TRBJ2-1,NA,TRBV6-2/TRBV6-3,NA,15,TGTGCCAGCAGTTACCCCCCTCTTGGGAACAATGAGCAGTTCTTC,CASSYPPLGNNEQFF
TRBJ1-5,NA,TRBV5-1,NA,13,TGCGCCAGGATGGACATCGGCCACCAGCCCCAGCATTTT,CARMDIGHQPQHF
TRBJ2-3,NA,TRBV20-1,TRBD2,15,TGCAGTGCTAGTCGCGGGAGGGCCCGTACAGATACGCAGTATTTT,CSASRGRARTDTQYF
TRBJ2-3,NA,TRBV12-3/TRBV12-4,NA,13,TGTGCCAGCAAAGTCTGGGGCGTAGATACGCAGTATTTT,CASKVWGVDTQYF
TRBJ1-1,few,TRBV6-2/TRBV6-3,TRBD1,14,TGTGCCAGCAAACCAATGGAGGGGGCCCCGAGAGCTTTCTTT,CASKPMEGAPRAFF
TRBJ2-7,NA,TRBV12-3/TRBV12-4,TRBD1,15,TGTGCCAGCAGTCCCCTTGGGCAGGGGGACTACGAGCAGTACTTC,CASSPLGQGDYEQYF
TRBJ2-5,NA,TRBV12-3/TRBV12-4,NA,14,TGTGCCAGCAGTCCCCGGACAGTACAAGAGACCCAGTACTTC,CASSPRTVQETQYF
TRBJ1-1,NA,TRBV2,TRBD1,14,TGTGCCAGCAGCCGCCCCGGACAGGGTCCTGAAGCTTTCTTT,CASSRPGQGPEAFF
TRBJ2-7,few,TRBV4-3,TRBD2,17,TGCGCCAGCAGCCAATCCCTTAGCGGGTACAGCTCCTACGAGCAGTACTTC,CASSQSLSGYSSYEQYF
TRBJ2-1,NA,TRBV12-3/TRBV12-4,TRBD2,15,TGTGCCAGCAGCCTGACGGGACTATCAAGAAATGAGCAGTTCTTC,CASSLTGLSRNEQFF
TRBJ2-4,few,TRBV18,NA,13,TGTGCCAGCTCACCAGCGCAGGACTATATTCAGTACTTC,CASSPAQDYIQYF
TRBJ1-3,few,TRBV21-1,NA,15,TGTGCCAGCAGTAGGGACAGAGCCTCTGGAAACACCATATATTTT,CASSRDRASGNTIYF
TRBJ2-2,few,TRBV5-1,NA,17,TGCGCCAGCAGCTTGGACTTCAGGGGAGTGGGTGCCGGGGAGCTGTTTTTT,CASSLDFRGVGAGELFF
TRBJ2-7,few,TRBV5-1,NA,13,TGCGCCAGCAGCCCCTTTGGGGTCTACGAGCAGTACTTC,CASSPFGVYEQYF
TRBJ2-1,few,TRBV14,NA,14,TGTGCCAGCAGCCTCAGAGACAGGTTAAATGAGCAGTTCTTC,CASSLRDRLNEQFF
TRBJ1-2,few,TRBV7-9,TRBD1,16,TGTGCCAGCAGCTTAGACGCTCCCGGGACAGCCTATGGCTACACCTTC,CASSLDAPGTAYGYTF
TRBJ1-3,NA,TRBV20-1,NA,14,TGCAGTGCTATAGGGGCTGGTGCTGGAAACACCATATATTTT,CSAIGAGAGNTIYF
TRBJ2-3,NA,TRBV9,NA,10,TGTGCCAGCAGCGCAAATACGCAGTATTTT,CASSANTQYF
TRBJ2-1,once,TRBV11-3,TRBD1,15,TGTGCCAGCCTACCTCCGGGACAGGGTTTCGAGTGGCAGTTCTTC,CASLPPGQGFEWQFF
TRBJ2-1,NA,TRBV7-2,NA,16,TGTGCCAGCAGCTTAGCGAGGACTTCACTCTACAATGAGCAGTTCTTC,CASSLARTSLYNEQFF
TRBJ2-1,few,TRBV5-1,TRBD2,15,TGCGCCAGCAGCTCCGGGACTAGCGGGACGGATGAGCAGTTCTTC,CASSSGTSGTDEQFF